What follows is one T cell receptor (beta chain) and its context. The antigen is not known. This sample was included in a study of CD8+ T cells in alopecia areata. General observations from the study: Greater clonality was observed in lesional scalp samples, especially alopecia totalis/universalis, versus normal scalp.

Investigators isolated RNA and reverse transcribed it into cDNA to act as the sequencing template. Assay used: immunoSEQ multiplex PCR; TCRdb lists only in-frame clones, some missing. Here the sample spans around 60,000 clones, roughly 45% being singletons. The sample comprised NKG2D-low CD8+ T cells sorted from blood. This receptor was obtained from a human donor with alopecia areata.

This CDR3 is CASSLEAGPTYEQYF. The CDR3 DNA reads TGTGCCAGCAGCTTAGAAGCCGGGCCTACCTACGAGCAGTACTTC. The rearrangement uses TRBV7-9 and TRBJ2-7; no reliable D call. This CDR3 comprises 15 residues. Germline loops: CDR1 SEHNR, CDR2 FQNEAQ (reference sequence). V dropped 1 base and J dropped 2 bases, with 12 bases sitting between them.